This T cell receptor (beta chain) was sequenced in a study of T-cell memory formation after mild COVID-19. Study results and caveats: Contracting CD4+ clones were located mainly in CM and EM, and CD8+ clones in EMRA.

Trimming took 5 bases from V and 6 from J; bases not matched to a gene: 9. Germline CDR1 SGHVS, CDR2 FNYEAQ. The CDR3 length is 14 residues. TCRdb called the 5' RACE reads again in MiXCR, with one record for every CDR3 protein. The data hold tens of thousands of distinct CDR3 sequences, with roughly 14% observed a single time. About this clonotype: Its matching antigen is unknown.

The rearrangement joins TRBV7-6 to TRBJ2-7; 8 bases line up with TRBD1. The TCR originated in an adult woman who had mild COVID-19 (a few samples of this study predate the infection). Cell type and time point are not known. What was sequenced was PBMCs or a T cell subset sorted from them (not recorded which). CDR3 DNA sequence: TGTGCCAGCAGCCTGGGGACAGGCCGCAGCGAGCAGTACTTC. Its protein product is CASSLGTGRSEQYF. The full variable domain, its missing parts supplied by reference TRBV7-6 and TRBJ2-7, is GAGVSQSPRYKVTKRGQDVALRCDPISGHVSLYWYRQALGQGPEFLTYFNYEAQQDKSGLPNDRFSAERPEGSISTLTIQRTEQRDSAMYRCASSLGTGRSEQYFGPGTRLTVT.